Listed below are T cell receptor beta chains from one sample, sequenced in a study of T cells in Graves' hyperthyroidism and ophthalmopathy. TCRdb redid the calling of the multiplex PCR reads with MiXCR, one entry per CDR3 protein. The sample lists 500,000 or so distinct CDR3 sequences, over 15% occurring once. The sequencing sample was made of blood. The source of these receptors is a woman aged 18-29 years with Graves' ophthalmopathy. Each CDR3 is given with its conserved first and last residue. A D gene is named only where the DNA matches it firmly. Where a row states a size, it is once, few, many or the class of an expanded clone; other rows omit it.

D gene	V gene	clone size	J gene	CDR3 DNA	CDR3 protein
TRBD1	TRBV19	-	TRBJ1-2	TGTGCCAGTAGCACAGAGACAGGGGGCTCGCGGGGCTACACCTTC	CASSTETGGSRGYTF
TRBD1	TRBV7-8	many	TRBJ1-1	TGTGCCAGCAGCTTAACCGACAGGGTGTGGGCCAACACTGAAGCTTTCTTT	CASSLTDRVWANTEAFF
-	TRBV6-1	many	TRBJ1-2	TGTGCCAGCAGTGTATCGTACTATGGCTACACCTTC	CASSVSYYGYTF
-	TRBV3-1	-	TRBJ2-1	TGTGCCAGCAGCCCCCCCGATAGTGAGCAGTTCTTC	CASSPPDSEQFF
-	TRBV4-1	-	TRBJ2-3	TGCGCCAGCAGCCAAGATCTACTAGTGGGCCTCACAGATACGCAGTATTTT	CASSQDLLVGLTDTQYF
-	TRBV10-3	-	TRBJ1-6	TGTGCCATCAGTCTCGAGGGACAATCACCCCTCCACTTT	CAISLEGQSPLHF
-	TRBV5-6	-	TRBJ1-6	TGTGCCAGCAGGATGGGACCGGCAATCAATTCACCCCTCCACTTT	CASRMGPAINSPLHF
-	TRBV12-3/TRBV12-4	many	TRBJ1-5	TGTGCCAGCAGTTTAATGACAGTTGGCCAGCCCCAGCATTTT	CASSLMTVGQPQHF
TRBD1	TRBV20-1	-	TRBJ2-3	TGCAGCGTTGCCACAGGGGGCTGGCCAGATACGCAGTATTTT	CSVATGGWPDTQYF
-	TRBV28	many	TRBJ2-7	TGTGCCAGCAGTTTATGGACGAGAAGCTCCTACGAGCAGTACTTC	CASSLWTRSSYEQYF
TRBD2	TRBV25-1	-	TRBJ2-3	TGTGCCAGCAGTGATCCGACTAGCGGGAGGGCCGAAGATACGCAGTATTTT	CASSDPTSGRAEDTQYF
TRBD1	TRBV6-1	many	TRBJ2-7	TGTGCCAGCAGTCCGGACAGGGTCACCTCCTACGAGCAGTACTTC	CASSPDRVTSYEQYF
-	TRBV20-1	few	TRBJ1-3	TGCAGTGCTAGAGCCGGGAACACCATATATTTT	CSARAGNTIYF
TRBD2	TRBV7-3	few	TRBJ2-7	TGTGCCAGCAGCTTCGGACTAGCGGGAGAAAGCTCCTACGAGCAGTACTTC	CASSFGLAGESSYEQYF
-	TRBV12-3/TRBV12-4	few	TRBJ2-1	TGTGCCAGCATTTCACCCGGAATCAATGAGCAGTTCTTC	CASISPGINEQFF
TRBD1	TRBV20-1	few	TRBJ1-5	TGCAGTGCTAGAGATGTACAGGGGGTAGGTCAGCCCCAGCATTTT	CSARDVQGVGQPQHF
TRBD1	TRBV6-1	many	TRBJ2-7	TGTGCCAGCAGTTATGACGGGACAGGGTTCTACGAGCAGTACTTC	CASSYDGTGFYEQYF
-	TRBV27	many	TRBJ2-1	TGTGCCAGCAGTTTCGGCTACAATGAGCAGTTCTTC	CASSFGYNEQFF
TRBD1	TRBV6-2/TRBV6-3	many	TRBJ2-5	TGTGCCAGCAGTTACGGGGGGACAGGGCAAGAGACCCAGTACTTC	CASSYGGTGQETQYF
-	TRBV28	many	TRBJ2-6	TGTGCCAGCAGTTGGGGGGCGGCTGGGGCCAACGTCCTGACTTTC	CASSWGAAGANVLTF
TRBD1	TRBV5-1	many	TRBJ2-7	TGCGCCAGCAGCACACCGGGACAGTCCTACGAGCAGTACTTC	CASSTPGQSYEQYF
-	TRBV28	many	TRBJ1-1	TGTGCCAGCAGTTTACCGGGAGGGAACACTGAAGCTTTCTTT	CASSLPGGNTEAFF
TRBD2	TRBV7-3	-	TRBJ2-3	TGTGCCAGCAGCCCCCTCGGGGGTGGACTAGCGGGAGGGATCACAGATACGCAGTATTTT	CASSPLGGGLAGGITDTQYF
-	TRBV12-3/TRBV12-4	once	TRBJ1-6	TGTGCCAGCAGTCAAGACAGGAGCTCCTATAATTCACCCCTCCACTTT	CASSQDRSSYNSPLHF
-	TRBV27	few	TRBJ1-1	TGTGCCAGCAGTTACGGCCGGTCCACTGAAGCTTTCTTT	CASSYGRSTEAFF
TRBD1	TRBV6-5	-	TRBJ1-5	TGTGCCAGCAGTTACGACAGGGCGGGCAATCAGCCCCAGCATTTT	CASSYDRAGNQPQHF
-	TRBV11-3	many	TRBJ2-7	TGTGCCAGCAGCCCCACAGGGAGCCTCTCTACGGAGCAGTACTTC	CASSPTGSLSTEQYF
-	TRBV6-1	few	TRBJ2-3	TGTGCCAGCAGGCTCAAGAGCAGCACAGATACGCAGTATTTT	CASRLKSSTDTQYF
-	TRBV29-1	few	TRBJ2-2	TGCAGCGTTGCCGGGTCGAACACCGGGGAGCTGTTTTTT	CSVAGSNTGELFF
TRBD1	TRBV20-1	many	TRBJ2-1	TGCAGTGCCGCCTGGGACAGGGGTTCCTACAATGAGCAGTTCTTC	CSAAWDRGSYNEQFF
-	TRBV6-1	-	TRBJ1-1	TGTGCCAGCAGCGCTTTCGGGGGCTTGAACACTGAAGCTTTCTTT	CASSAFGGLNTEAFF
-	TRBV27	-	TRBJ2-7	TGTGCCAGCAGTTTCTTTACTCCGGGGGATGACTACGAGCAGTACTTC	CASSFFTPGDDYEQYF
-	TRBV10-2	few	TRBJ1-2	TGCGCCAGCAGCCCCCCAAACAGGGACTATGGCTACACCTTC	CASSPPNRDYGYTF
-	TRBV28	many	TRBJ2-3	TGTGCCAGCAGTTTATGGGGGACCAGCACAGATACGCAGTATTTT	CASSLWGTSTDTQYF
-	TRBV4-1	few	TRBJ1-1	TGCGCCAGCAGCCAAGTCGACGAACTAGGGACTGAAGCTTTCTTT	CASSQVDELGTEAFF
-	TRBV20-1	many	TRBJ2-1	TGCAGTGCTAGAGATACCCGGGGACCCGCCCATGAGCAGTTCTTC	CSARDTRGPAHEQFF
TRBD1	TRBV5-1	many	TRBJ1-1	TGCGCCAGCAGCCAGGGACAGACTAACACTGAAGCTTTCTTT	CASSQGQTNTEAFF
-	TRBV30	-	TRBJ1-5	TGTGCCTGGGGTCGGAATCAGCCCCAGCATTTT	CAWGRNQPQHF
-	TRBV28	many	TRBJ2-7	TGTGCCAGCAGTATACACAGGGTCTCCCCCCACTACGAGCAGTACTTC	CASSIHRVSPHYEQYF
-	TRBV9	-	TRBJ2-1	TGTGCCAGCAGCGTAGCCGGGGACGGCCTGCCCAATGAGCAGTTCTTC	CASSVAGDGLPNEQFF
-	TRBV5-1	many	TRBJ1-1	TGCGCCAGCAGCTCATCCGGGACAAAGAACACTGAAGCTTTCTTT	CASSSSGTKNTEAFF
TRBD2	TRBV7-3	few	TRBJ2-7	TGTGCCAGCAGCTTCGCGGGACTAGCGGATTCCTACGAGCAGTACTTC	CASSFAGLADSYEQYF
TRBD1	TRBV20-1	few	TRBJ1-1	TGCAGTGCCCAGGACAGGGGCACTGAAGCTTTCTTT	CSAQDRGTEAFF
-	TRBV7-3	many	TRBJ2-2	TGTGCCAGCAGCTTAGGGGTAGACACCGGGGAGCTGTTTTTT	CASSLGVDTGELFF
-	TRBV28	few	TRBJ2-1	TGTGCCAGCAGTTTTTACCAGGGAGGAAATGAGCAGTTCTTC	CASSFYQGGNEQFF
-	TRBV12-3/TRBV12-4	-	TRBJ2-7	TGTGCCAACAGTTTCCATGACAGAGGCTACGAGCAGTACTTC	CANSFHDRGYEQYF
-	TRBV28	-	TRBJ1-6	TGTGCCAGCAGTCTTCCAACCGGGAGCTATAGTTCACCCCTCCACTTT	CASSLPTGSYSSPLHF
-	TRBV27	many	TRBJ2-3	TGTGCCAGCAGTCACATTTGGCGGGAAGACGGGACAGATACGCAGTATTTT	CASSHIWREDGTDTQYF
-	TRBV28	-	TRBJ1-5	TGTGCCAGCAGTTTTAACAGTCGAACCTATCAGCCCCAGCATTTT	CASSFNSRTYQPQHF
-	TRBV5-1	-	TRBJ1-6	TGCGCCAGCAGCTGGGACCCTAGTTCACCCCTCCACTTT	CASSWDPSSPLHF
TRBD2	TRBV14	-	TRBJ2-1	TGTGCCAGCAGCCGCATTAGCGGGAGGAATGAGCAGTTCTTC	CASSRISGRNEQFF
-	TRBV6-5	many	TRBJ1-2	TGTGCCAGCAGTTACTCAGGGGGGTATGGCTACACCTTC	CASSYSGGYGYTF
-	TRBV2	many	TRBJ2-7	TGTGCCAGCAGTGATCAGAAACTTACCTACGAGCAGTACTTC	CASSDQKLTYEQYF
-	TRBV19	-	TRBJ1-5	TGTGCCAGTAGTCCAAACTGGGTTCAGCCCCAGCATTTT	CASSPNWVQPQHF
TRBD1	TRBV11-2	many	TRBJ1-2	TGTGCCAGCAGCTCCCTCGGGACAGGGGACTATGGCTACACCTTC	CASSSLGTGDYGYTF